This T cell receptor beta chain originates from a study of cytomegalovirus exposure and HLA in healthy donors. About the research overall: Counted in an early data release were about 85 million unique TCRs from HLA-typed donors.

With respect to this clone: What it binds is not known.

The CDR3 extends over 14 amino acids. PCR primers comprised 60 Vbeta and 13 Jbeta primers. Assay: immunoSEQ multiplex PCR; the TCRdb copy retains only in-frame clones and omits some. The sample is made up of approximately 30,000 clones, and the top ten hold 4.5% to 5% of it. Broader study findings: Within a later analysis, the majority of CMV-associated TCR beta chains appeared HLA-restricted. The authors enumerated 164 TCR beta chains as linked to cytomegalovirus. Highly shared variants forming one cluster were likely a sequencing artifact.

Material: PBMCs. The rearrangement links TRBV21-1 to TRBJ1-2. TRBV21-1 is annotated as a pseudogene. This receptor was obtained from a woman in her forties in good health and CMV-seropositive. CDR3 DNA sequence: TGTGCCAGCAGCGAGAGGTGGCGGCGCGATGGCTACACCTTC. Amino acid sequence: CASSERWRRDGYTF.